The rows below give T cell receptor beta chains drawn from one sample of a study of T cell repertoires and HLA-DP antigens. Their specific antigens are unknown. Profiling relied on immunoSEQ multiplex PCR, and the TCRdb table lists in-frame clones only, not all of them. Here the sample spans some 89,000 clones, approximately 86% being singletons. The sequencing sample was made of CD4+ T cells from PBMCs. All receptors come from a man in his forties or fifties in good health and CMV-seronegative. Both conserved end residues are part of each CDR3. Each record gives: V gene, clone size, D gene, J gene, CDR3 DNA, CDR3 protein. The D gene is left open where the match is weak. Clone size, where shown, is once, few, many, or a class for clones that have expanded.

>TRBV7-8|.|.|TRBJ1-2
TGTGCCAGCAGCGGACATAGTCCATGGGACTATGGCTACACCTTC
CASSGHSPWDYGYTF
>TRBV18|.|.|TRBJ2-3
TGTGCCAGCTCACCGGGGTCCGCATCAGATACGCAGTATTTT
CASSPGSASDTQYF
>TRBV19|.|TRBD2|TRBJ2-1
TGTGCCAGTAGTAGACTCACTAGCGGGAAGCAGTTCTTC
CASSRLTSGKQFF
>TRBV5-1|.|.|TRBJ1-3
TGCGCCAGCAGCCCCGGGACGGCCGGAAACATCATATATTTT
CASSPGTAGNIIYF
>TRBV21-1|.|.|TRBJ1-3
TGTGCCAGCAGCCCCCCGGGGCCAGGGGAACCCTCTGGAAACACCATATATTTT
CASSPPGPGEPSGNTIYF
>TRBV7-2|.|.|TRBJ1-1
TGTGCCAGCAGCTCCCCCGGACCTAAAACGACCACTGAAGCTTTCTTT
CASSSPGPKTTTEAFF
>TRBV15|.|.|TRBJ1-2
TGTGCCACCAGCAGAGATGGAGTATCTGGCTACACCTTC
CATSRDGVSGYTF
>TRBV27|.|.|TRBJ1-1
TGTGCCAGCAGTTGGACGGCTAACACTGAAGCTTTCTTT
CASSWTANTEAFF
>TRBV5-5|.|.|TRBJ1-2
TGTGCCAGCAGCTTGGAGGCAGGGCTTGGCTACACCTTC
CASSLEAGLGYTF
>TRBV18|.|.|TRBJ2-5
TGTGCCAGCTCACCACAGGGAGGAGAGACCCAGTACTTC
CASSPQGGETQYF
>TRBV5-1|.|.|TRBJ1-1
TGCGCCAGCCGACAGGAGACGGCGAACACTGAAGCTTTCTTT
CASRQETANTEAFF
>TRBV4-2|few|.|TRBJ1-3
TGTGCCAGCAGTCGGGAGGACACGAGCTCTGGAAACACCATATATTTT
CASSREDTSSGNTIYF
>TRBV30|.|.|TRBJ2-7
TGTGCCTTGACAGTCTCCTACGAGCAGTACTTC
CALTVSYEQYF
>TRBV10-1|.|.|TRBJ1-1
TGCGCCAGCAGTGATCAGGGCTTGCGAACTGAAGCTTTCTTT
CASSDQGLRTEAFF
>TRBV5-1|.|TRBD1|TRBJ2-3
TGCGCCAGCAGCTTGCTCGGGACAGGGACAGATACGCAGTATTTT
CASSLLGTGTDTQYF
>TRBV5-4|.|.|TRBJ1-1
TGTGCCAGCAGCTATGGAGGCACTGAAGCTTTCTTT
CASSYGGTEAFF
>TRBV7-9|.|.|TRBJ2-7
TGTGCCAGCAGCTTATTGTCGGGTGTCTCCTACGAGCAGTACTTC
CASSLLSGVSYEQYF
>TRBV5-5|.|.|TRBJ1-6
TGTGCCAGCAGGCCCACCACGGGGGGGAGTAATTCACCCCTCCACTTT
CASRPTTGGSNSPLHF
>TRBV10-1|.|.|TRBJ2-3
TGCGCCAGCAGTGAGTCTGGTGCGGGAAACGGAGATACGCAGTATTTT
CASSESGAGNGDTQYF
>TRBV5-6|.|.|TRBJ2-5
TGTGCCAGCAGCGGTCGAGGGGGGGAGACCCAGTACTTC
CASSGRGGETQYF
>TRBV27|.|TRBD1|TRBJ2-7
TGTGCCAGCAGAAGACAGGGGGCCTACGAGCAGTACTTC
CASRRQGAYEQYF
>TRBV7-9|.|.|TRBJ2-1
TGTGCCAGCAGCTTAGGGGCTGGGAAAGGAGCGACGCAGTTCTTC
CASSLGAGKGATQFF
>TRBV5-1|.|.|TRBJ1-1
TGCGCCAGCAGCTTGGACTTTAGAGGTTGGGACACTGAAGCTTTCTTT
CASSLDFRGWDTEAFF
>TRBV6-5|.|.|TRBJ1-2
TGTGCCAGCAGTTACTCGCGGGGCGGGGACTATGGCTACACCTTC
CASSYSRGGDYGYTF
>TRBV6-5|few|.|TRBJ2-3
TGTGCCAGCAGAACAAGAGAAGCAGATACGCAGTATTTT
CASRTREADTQYF
>TRBV30|.|.|TRBJ1-1
TGTGCCTGGATTTACGGGGGGGAAGCTTTCTTT
CAWIYGGEAFF
>TRBV27|.|.|TRBJ2-3
TGTGCCAGCAGGATCAGGGGACTTAGCACAGATACGCAGTATTTT
CASRIRGLSTDTQYF
>TRBV7-7|.|TRBD2|TRBJ2-2
TGTGCTAGCAGCTTAGGTAGCGGGAGTACCGGGGAGCTGTTTTTT
CASSLGSGSTGELFF
>TRBV4-1|.|TRBD1|TRBJ1-2
TGCGCCAGCAGCCAAGAAGGGGGACAGGGGGATAACTATGGCTACACCTTC
CASSQEGGQGDNYGYTF
>TRBV4-3|.|TRBD2|TRBJ2-3
TGCGCCAGCAGCTCGGGACTAGCGGTAAATACGCAGTATTTT
CASSSGLAVNTQYF
>TRBV7-3|once|TRBD1|TRBJ2-2
TGTGCCAGCAGCAGGATAGGGACAGCTAACACCGGGGAGCTGTTTTTT
CASSRIGTANTGELFF
>TRBV5-1|few|TRBD1|TRBJ2-7
TGCGCCAGCAGCTTGGCCGGGACAGTCTACGAGCAGTACTTC
CASSLAGTVYEQYF
>TRBV5-5|once|.|TRBJ2-7
TGTGCCAGCAGCTTGCAGGGTGCCTACGAGCAGTACTTC
CASSLQGAYEQYF
>TRBV5-4|.|.|TRBJ1-1
TGTGCCAGCAGCTTGGCTAAAGGGGGAGGCACTGAAGCTTTCTTT
CASSLAKGGGTEAFF
>TRBV2|.|TRBD2|TRBJ2-7
TGTGCCAGCAGTGGGGTAGCGGGGGTTGCCTACGAGCAGTACTTC
CASSGVAGVAYEQYF
>TRBV28|.|.|TRBJ1-3
TGTGCCAGCAGTCCACTGTATGGAAACACCATATATTTT
CASSPLYGNTIYF
>TRBV28|.|.|TRBJ2-1
TGTGCCAGCAGTTTAACCGCCGGGTTGTTCAATGAGCAGTTCTTC
CASSLTAGLFNEQFF
>TRBV11-2|once|.|TRBJ2-5
TGTGCCAGCAGCTTGTTGGGGGGACAAGAGACCCAGTACTTC
CASSLLGGQETQYF
>TRBV7-2|.|.|TRBJ1-3
TGTGCCAGCAACAAACAGGGATTTGACACCATATATTTT
CASNKQGFDTIYF
>TRBV7-3|.|.|TRBJ2-5
TGTGCCAGCAGCTTAAGTGGCCAGAGGGAGACCCAGTACTTC
CASSLSGQRETQYF
>TRBV30|.|TRBD2|TRBJ2-1
TGTGCCTGGAGTGTACAAGCGGGGGGGTTTTACAATGAGCAGTTCTTC
CAWSVQAGGFYNEQFF
>TRBV5-1|.|.|TRBJ2-1
TGCGCCAGCAGCTACTTAGAAAACAATGAGCAGTTCTTC
CASSYLENNEQFF
>TRBV14|.|.|TRBJ1-2
TGTGCCAGCAGCCAGGTTCTACTGTATGAAGGCTACACCTTC
CASSQVLLYEGYTF
>TRBV7-9|.|TRBD1|TRBJ2-4
TGTGCCAGCAGCGTACAGGGGCAGTTAGGGGGCATTCAGTACTTC
CASSVQGQLGGIQYF
>TRBV28|.|TRBD1|TRBJ1-5
TGTGCCAGCAGTTTACTGCAGGGGGCCGTTTATAGCAATCAGCCCCAGCATTTT
CASSLLQGAVYSNQPQHF
>TRBV15|.|.|TRBJ1-2
TGTGCCACCAGCTCCCGCGGCGGAGGGGAGAATGATGGCTACACCTTC
CATSSRGGGENDGYTF
>TRBV27|.|.|TRBJ1-1
TGTGCCAGCAGTTTATCGACCGGGGGAACTGAAGCTTTCTTT
CASSLSTGGTEAFF
>TRBV12-5|.|.|TRBJ1-2
TGTGCTAGTGGTTTGGCCCGACGGCAGTTTAACTATGGCTACACCTTC
CASGLARRQFNYGYTF
>TRBV30|.|.|TRBJ2-1
TGTGCCTGGAGGGGGAACAATGAGCAGTTCTTC
CAWRGNNEQFF
>TRBV6-1|.|TRBD1|TRBJ2-7
TGTGCCAGCAGTGAATACAGGGGGCGCAGGTACGAGCAGTACTTC
CASSEYRGRRYEQYF
>TRBV23-1|.|TRBD1|TRBJ2-2
TGCGCCAGCAGTCACCATCTGGGGACAGGACCCTCTTACACCGGGGAGCTGTTTTTT
CASSHHLGTGPSYTGELFF